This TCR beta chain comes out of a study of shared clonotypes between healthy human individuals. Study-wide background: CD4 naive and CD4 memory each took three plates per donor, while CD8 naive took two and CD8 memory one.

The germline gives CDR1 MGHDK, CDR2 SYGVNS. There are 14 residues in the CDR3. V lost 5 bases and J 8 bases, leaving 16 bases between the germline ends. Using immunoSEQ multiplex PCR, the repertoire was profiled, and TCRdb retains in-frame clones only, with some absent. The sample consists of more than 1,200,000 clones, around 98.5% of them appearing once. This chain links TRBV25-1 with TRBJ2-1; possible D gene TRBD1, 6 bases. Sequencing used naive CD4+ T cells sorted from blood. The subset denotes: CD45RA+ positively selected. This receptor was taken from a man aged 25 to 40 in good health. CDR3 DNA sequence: TGTGCCAGCAGTATCACCGGGACATCCGATGAGCAGTTCTTC. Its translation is CASSITGTSDEQFF.